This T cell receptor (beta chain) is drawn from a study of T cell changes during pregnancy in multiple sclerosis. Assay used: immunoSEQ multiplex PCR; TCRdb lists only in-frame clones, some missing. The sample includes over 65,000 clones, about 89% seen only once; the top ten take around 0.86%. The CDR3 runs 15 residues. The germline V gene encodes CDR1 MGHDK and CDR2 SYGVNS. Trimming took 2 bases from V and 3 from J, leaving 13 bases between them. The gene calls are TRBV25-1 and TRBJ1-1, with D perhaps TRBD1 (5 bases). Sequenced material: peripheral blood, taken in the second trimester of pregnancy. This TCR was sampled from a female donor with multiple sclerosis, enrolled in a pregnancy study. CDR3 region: CASSEQGGGYTEAFF. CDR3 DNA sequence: TGTGCCAGCAGTGAACAGGGCGGGGGTTACACTGAAGCTTTCTTT.